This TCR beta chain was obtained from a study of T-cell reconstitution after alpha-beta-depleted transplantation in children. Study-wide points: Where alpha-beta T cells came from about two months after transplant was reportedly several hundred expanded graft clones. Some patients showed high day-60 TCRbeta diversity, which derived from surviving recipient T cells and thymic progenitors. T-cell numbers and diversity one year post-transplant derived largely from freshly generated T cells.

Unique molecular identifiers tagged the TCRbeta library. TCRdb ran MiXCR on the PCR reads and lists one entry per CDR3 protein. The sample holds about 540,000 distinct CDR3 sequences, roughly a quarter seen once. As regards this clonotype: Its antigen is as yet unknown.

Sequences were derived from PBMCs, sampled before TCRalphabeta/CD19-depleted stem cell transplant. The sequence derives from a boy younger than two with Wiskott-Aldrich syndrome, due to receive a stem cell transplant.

In nucleotides, the CDR3 is TGTGCCAGCAGTTTAGCGCCGCAAACCAAAAACATTCAGTACTTC. The encoded protein is CASSLAPQTKNIQYF. The rearrangement joins TRBV12-3 or TRBV12-4 to TRBJ2-4; no firm D call. The CDR3 runs to 15 residues. V was cut by 0 bases and J by 2 bases, with 8 bases left in between.